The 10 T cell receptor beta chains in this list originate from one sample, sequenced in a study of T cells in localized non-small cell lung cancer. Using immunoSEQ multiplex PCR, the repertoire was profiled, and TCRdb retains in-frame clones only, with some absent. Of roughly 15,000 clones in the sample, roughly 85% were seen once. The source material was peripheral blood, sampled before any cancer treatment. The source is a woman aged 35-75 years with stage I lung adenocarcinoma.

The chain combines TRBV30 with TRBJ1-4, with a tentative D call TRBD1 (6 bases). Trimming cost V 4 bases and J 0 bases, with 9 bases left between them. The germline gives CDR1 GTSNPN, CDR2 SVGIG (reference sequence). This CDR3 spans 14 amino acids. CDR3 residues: CAWMNRATNEKLFF. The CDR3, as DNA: TGTGCCTGGATGAACAGGGCAACTAATGAAAAACTGTTTTTT.

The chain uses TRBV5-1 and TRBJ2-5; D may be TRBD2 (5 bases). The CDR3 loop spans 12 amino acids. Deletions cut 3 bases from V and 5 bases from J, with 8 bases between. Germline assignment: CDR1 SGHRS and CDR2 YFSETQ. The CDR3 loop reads CASSSRGETQYF. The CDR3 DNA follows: TGCGCCAGCAGCTCGCGCGGGGAGACCCAGTACTTC. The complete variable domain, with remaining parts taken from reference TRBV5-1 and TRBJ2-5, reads KAGVTQTPRYLIKTRGQQVTLSCSPISGHRSVSWYQQTPGQGLQFLFEYFSETQRNKGNFPGRFSGRQFSNSRSEMNVSTLELGDSALYLCASSSRGETQYFGPGTRLLVL.

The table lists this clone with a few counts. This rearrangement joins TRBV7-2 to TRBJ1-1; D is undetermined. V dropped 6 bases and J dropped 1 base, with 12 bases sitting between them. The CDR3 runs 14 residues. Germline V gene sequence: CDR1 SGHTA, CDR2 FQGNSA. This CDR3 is CASRSRIANTEAFF. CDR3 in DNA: TGTGCCAGCAGATCGAGGATAGCGAACACTGAAGCTTTCTTT. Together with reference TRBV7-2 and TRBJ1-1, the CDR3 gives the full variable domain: GAGVSQSPSNKVTEKGKDVELRCDPISGHTALYWYRQSLGQGLEFLIYFQGNSAPDKSGLPSDRFSAERTGGSVSTLTIQRTQQEDSAVYLCASRSRIANTEAFFGQGTRLTVV.

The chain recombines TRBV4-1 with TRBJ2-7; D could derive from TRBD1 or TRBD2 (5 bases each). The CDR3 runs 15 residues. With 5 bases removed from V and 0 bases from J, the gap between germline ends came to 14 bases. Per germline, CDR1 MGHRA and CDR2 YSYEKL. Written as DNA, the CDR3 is TGCGCCAGCAGCGTCCGGGACCGAAGCTCCTACGAGCAGTACTTC. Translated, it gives CASSVRDRSSYEQYF.

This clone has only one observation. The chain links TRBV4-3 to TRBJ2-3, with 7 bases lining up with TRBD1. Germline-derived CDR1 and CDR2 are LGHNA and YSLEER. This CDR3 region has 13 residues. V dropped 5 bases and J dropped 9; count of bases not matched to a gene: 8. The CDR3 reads CASSYNTGETQYF. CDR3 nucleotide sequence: TGCGCCAGCAGCTATAACACAGGGGAAACGCAGTATTTT.

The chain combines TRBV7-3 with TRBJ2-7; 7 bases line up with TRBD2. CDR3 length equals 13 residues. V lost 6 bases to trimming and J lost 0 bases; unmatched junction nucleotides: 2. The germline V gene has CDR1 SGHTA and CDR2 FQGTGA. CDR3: CASRRGSSYEQYF. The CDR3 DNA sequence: TGTGCCAGCAGGCGGGGGAGCTCCTACGAGCAGTACTTC.

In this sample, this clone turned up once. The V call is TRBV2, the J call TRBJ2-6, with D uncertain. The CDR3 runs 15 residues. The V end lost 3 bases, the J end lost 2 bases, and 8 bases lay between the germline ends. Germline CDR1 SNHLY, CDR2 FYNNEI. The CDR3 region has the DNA TGTGCCAGCAGTGAGGATTATACTGGGGCCAACGTCCTGACTTTC. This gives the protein CASSEDYTGANVLTF.

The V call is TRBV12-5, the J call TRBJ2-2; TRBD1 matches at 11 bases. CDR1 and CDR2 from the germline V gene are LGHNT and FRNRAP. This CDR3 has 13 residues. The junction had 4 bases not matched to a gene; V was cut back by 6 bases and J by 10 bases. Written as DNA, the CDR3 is TGTGCTAGTGGAAGGACAGGGGGCAAGGAGCTGTTTTTT. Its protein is CASGRTGGKELFF.

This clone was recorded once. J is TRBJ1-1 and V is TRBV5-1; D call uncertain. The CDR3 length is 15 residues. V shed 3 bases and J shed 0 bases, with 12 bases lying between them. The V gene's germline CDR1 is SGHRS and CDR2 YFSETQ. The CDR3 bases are TGCGCCAGCAGCTCGCAGACGGCTATGAACACTGAAGCTTTCTTT. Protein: CASSSQTAMNTEAFF.

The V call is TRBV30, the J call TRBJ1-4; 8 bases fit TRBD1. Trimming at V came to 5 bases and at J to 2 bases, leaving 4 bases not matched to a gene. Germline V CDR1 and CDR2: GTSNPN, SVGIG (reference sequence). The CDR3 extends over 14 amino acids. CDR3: CAWRYRGTNEKLFF. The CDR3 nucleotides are TGTGCCTGGCGCTACAGGGGGACTAATGAAAAACTGTTTTTT.